This passage covers 10 T cell receptor beta chains from one sample sequenced in a study of lymphopenia after photon versus proton radiotherapy. Some clones are missing from TCRdb's copy, which holds only in-frame ones; the method was immunoSEQ multiplex PCR. The table has about 16,000 clones, 70% to 90% seen once. The specimen comprised peripheral blood, sampled from a patient treated with proton-based radiotherapy. These receptors came from a man between 65 and 85 years old with pancreatic cancer.

This clone was recorded once. The V gene is TRBV2, the J gene TRBJ1-2; D is perhaps TRBD1 (6 bases). Germline values: CDR1 SNHLY, CDR2 FYNNEI. CDR3 length equals 12 residues. V was cut by 6 bases and J by 8 bases, with 13 bases left in between. The CDR3 here is CASRGGLNGYTF. CDR3 nucleotide sequence: TGTGCCAGCAGGGGGGGGCTGAACGGCTACACCTTC.

The CDR3 DNA reads TGTGCCAGCAGCCTTACCAGGGATTGGAGCTATGGCTACACCTTC. Translating gives CASSLTRDWSYGYTF. This rearrangement joins TRBV7-3 to TRBJ1-2, with D perhaps TRBD1 (5 bases). Germline CDR1 SGHTA, CDR2 FQGTGA. The CDR3 is 15 residues long. Between the trimmed V and J ends, which lost 5 bases and 4 bases, there was a span of 17 bases.

The chain recombines TRBV19 with TRBJ2-7; possibly TRBD1 for D (5 bases). V was clipped by 3 bases and J by 0 bases, with 9 bases between them. The CDR3 loop spans 14 amino acids. Looked up from germline, CDR1 is LNHDA and CDR2 is SQIVND (reference sequence). The CDR3 is CASSMGPNSYEQYF. The CDR3 nucleotides read TGTGCCAGTAGTATGGGGCCGAACTCCTACGAGCAGTACTTC. Full variable domain (rest looked up from reference TRBV19 and TRBJ2-7): DGGITQSPKYLFRKEGQNVTLSCEQNLNHDAMYWYRQDPGQGLRLIYYSQIVNDFQKGDIAEGYSVSREKKESFPLTVTSAQKNPTAFYLCASSMGPNSYEQYFGPGTRLTVT.

This clone was recorded once. The chain has TRBV5-1 and TRBJ1-2; D ambiguous. This CDR3 has 15 residues. Deletions cut 0 bases from V and 3 bases from J, with 12 bases between. Germline V gene data show CDR1 as SGHRS and CDR2 as YFSETQ. The chain's CDR3 is CASSLGSRDDYGYTF. CDR3 nucleotide sequence: TGCGCCAGCAGCTTGGGGTCTCGGGATGACTATGGCTACACCTTC. The entire variable domain, with the rest obtained from reference TRBV5-1 and TRBJ1-2, is as follows: KAGVTQTPRYLIKTRGQQVTLSCSPISGHRSVSWYQQTPGQGLQFLFEYFSETQRNKGNFPGRFSGRQFSNSRSEMNVSTLELGDSALYLCASSLGSRDDYGYTFGSGTRLTVV.

This sequence joins TRBV21-1 and TRBJ1-4. TRBV21-1 is a known pseudogene. The CDR3 extends over 22 amino acids. The CDR3 reads CASSLPLRLLPPPTATNEKLFF. In DNA, the CDR3 is TGTGCCAGCAGCCTTCCCCTAAGGCTTCTTCCACCACCCACCGCAACTAATGAAAAACTGTTTTTT.

This clone was picked up one time. J is TRBJ2-7 and V is TRBV30; perhaps D is TRBD1 or TRBD2 (5 bases each). CDR3 size: 14 residues. V lost 0 bases and J lost 7, with 16 bases in between. The germline CDR1 and CDR2 sequences are GTSNPN and SVGIG (reference sequence). CDR3 in DNA: TGTGCCTGGAGTGTACCGGGGCCCCATCCAGAGCAGTACTTC. As protein: CAWSVPGPHPEQYF. The variable domain in full, completed from reference TRBV30 and TRBJ2-7, reads SQTIHQWPATLVQPVGSPLSLECTVEGTSNPNLYWYRQAAGRGLQLLFYSVGIGQISSEVPQNLSASRPQDRQFILSSKKLLLSDSGFYLCAWSVPGPHPEQYFGPGTRLTVT.

With respect to this clone: Other DNA sequences in this sample translate to the same CDR3. The chain recombines TRBV7-9 with TRBJ1-5; 7 nucleotides match TRBD1. There are 16 residues in the CDR3. V lost 5 bases, J lost 1 base, and 8 bases stayed unmatched. The V gene's germline CDR1 is SEHNR and CDR2 FQNEAQ (reference sequence). The CDR3: CASSGSGQQSNQPQHF. CDR3 bases: TGTGCCAGCAGCGGGTCGGGACAGCAAAGCAATCAGCCCCAGCATTTT.

The rearrangement joins TRBV6-1 to TRBJ2-7; D is undetermined. Trimming took off 1 base at V and 3 bases at J, with 10 bases between the two ends. This CDR3 has 14 residues. CDR1 MNHNS and CDR2 SASEGT come from the germline V gene. CDR3 sequence (DNA): TGTGCCAGCAGTGAAGATGTCAGAAGCTACGAGCAGTACTTC. Its protein product is CASSEDVRSYEQYF.

The chain has TRBV7-8 and TRBJ2-1, with 13 positions matching TRBD2. The CDR3 spans 18 residues. Trimming at V came to 7 bases and at J to 8 bases, leaving 17 bases not matched to a gene. The V gene's germline CDR1 is SGHVS and CDR2 FQNEAQ. The CDR3 spells CASIELWGGLAGIYEQFF. The CDR3 DNA reads TGTGCCAGCATCGAGCTTTGGGGGGGACTAGCGGGAATCTATGAGCAGTTCTTC.

V gene TRBV5-1 combines with J gene TRBJ1-1, with TRBD1 matching 7 bases. V shed 4 bases and J 1 base; nucleotides not matched to a gene: 7. This CDR3 has 15 residues. Germline CDR1 is SGHRS and CDR2 is YFSETQ. The CDR3 DNA is TGCGCCAGCAGCGGGGGGACAGCTCCGAACACTGAAGCTTTCTTT. It is translated as CASSGGTAPNTEAFF.